These 22 T cell receptor beta chains were sequenced from one sample in a study of cytomegalovirus exposure and HLA in healthy donors. 13 Jbeta primers and 60 Vbeta primers were used for the PCR. The assay was immunoSEQ multiplex PCR, and TCRdb's table has in-frame clones only and misses some. The specimen's table records about 130,000 clones. The sequenced sample consisted of PBMCs. Source of these receptors: a woman aged 55-69 years in good health and CMV-seronegative.

This chain links TRBV18 with TRBJ2-3; the D is unclear. CDR1 is KGHSH, CDR2 LQKENI, per germline. The CDR3 sequence is 13 residues long. V was trimmed by 4 bases and J by 2 bases, leaving 7 bases between them. The CDR3 protein is CASSQDNTDTQYF. In DNA, the CDR3 is TGTGCCAGCTCACAAGACAACACAGATACGCAGTATTTT.

V is TRBV5-1 and J is TRBJ2-7; TRBD2 matches at 12 bases. The junction had 13 bases not matched to a gene; V was cut back by 10 bases and J by 5 bases. The CDR3 consists of 15 residues. Germline values: CDR1 SGHRS, CDR2 YFSETQ. The DNA of the CDR3 is TGCGCCGCAAAGACAGGACTAGCGGGAAACGACGAGCAGTACTTC. Amino acid sequence: CAAKTGLAGNDEQYF.

The rearrangement joins TRBV5-8 to TRBJ1-5; D gene uncertain. This CDR3 spans 13 amino acids. Germline V gives CDR1 SGHTS, CDR2 YDEGEE. V was clipped by 2 bases and J by 7 bases, with 10 bases between them. The CDR3 spells CASSLEGGQPQHF. The CDR3 DNA sequence: TGTGCCAGCAGCTTAGAGGGCGGACAGCCCCAGCATTTT.

CDR3 nucleotide sequence: TGTGCCAGCAGTAATCCAGGTGTCAGCTACAATGAGCAGTTCTTC. Translating it yields CASSNPGVSYNEQFF. This chain connects TRBV27 to TRBJ2-1; D not resolved. V was shortened by 5 bases and J by 3 bases, with 14 bases between the two germline ends. CDR1 is MNHEY, CDR2 SMNVEV, per germline (reference sequence). The CDR3 is made up of 15 amino acids.

V and J are TRBV6-1 and TRBJ2-1; 9 bases fit TRBD1. The V segment lost 8 bases and the J segment 2 bases; nucleotides outside the gene matches: 7. CDR1 MNHNS and CDR2 SASEGT come from the germline V gene. The CDR3 has 15 residues. Here the CDR3 DNA reads TGTGCCAGCCGGCGGACAGGGGAACCCTACAATGAGCAGTTCTTC. Protein sequence: CASRRTGEPYNEQFF.

As regards this clone: One junction end does not reproduce the germline sequence, and a read error may be involved. The chain has TRBV9 and TRBJ2-2; 9 nucleotides match TRBD1. Germline lookup yields CDR1 SGDLS and CDR2 YYNGEE. The CDR3 extends over 16 amino acids. CDR3 nucleotides: TGTGCCAGCAGCGGCCCGCCGGGACAGGGACACCGGGGAGCTGTTTTT. It is translated as CASSGPPGQGHRGAVF.

The V gene is TRBV15, the J gene TRBJ2-7; TRBD1 is a possible D gene (6 bases). Deletions cut 0 bases from V and 1 base from J, with 16 bases between. This CDR3 region has 17 residues. Per the germline V gene, CDR1 is LNHNV and CDR2 is YYDKDF (reference sequence). CDR3 DNA sequence: TGTGCCACCAGCAGAGATACTGGCCAGGGGAGATCCTACGAGCAGTACTTC. Protein sequence: CATSRDTGQGRSYEQYF. The entire variable domain, with the rest obtained from reference TRBV15 and TRBJ2-7, is as follows: DAMVIQNPRYQVTQFGKPVTLSCSQTLNHNVMYWYQQKSSQAPKLLFHYYDKDFNNEADTPDNFQSRRPNTSFCFLDIRSPGLGDTAMYLCATSRDTGQGRSYEQYFGPGTRLTVT.

The CDR3 is CASRHLSLGLAGRSYNEQFF. CDR3 DNA: TGCGCCAGCAGGCACCTATCCTTGGGACTAGCGGGACGGTCCTACAATGAGCAGTTCTTC. V is TRBV4-1 and J is TRBJ2-1; TRBD2 aligns across 13 bases. Trimming removed 6 bases from V and 1 base from J; junction bases left unmatched: 15. The CDR3 has 20 residues. Germline V CDR1 and CDR2: MGHRA, YSYEKL.

The gene calls are TRBV29-1 and TRBJ2-2, with 8 bases matching TRBD2. The CDR3 is 19 residues long. The germline CDR1 and CDR2 sequences are SQVTM and ANQGSEA. The V and J ends lost 5 bases and 0 bases, in that order; junction bases with no gene match: 17. The DNA of the CDR3 is TGCAGCGTTTCGTGGCAGCACGGGGGGGGGAGAGCGAACACCGGGGAGCTGTTTTTT. Translation gives CSVSWQHGGGRANTGELFF.

The chain couples TRBV4-2 to TRBJ2-1; D call uncertain. The CDR3 spans 17 residues. CDR1 and CDR2 from the germline V gene are LGHNA and YNFKEQ. Deletions cut 0 bases from V and 5 bases from J, with 17 bases between. The CDR3: CASSQEPQAAPNNEQFF. The CDR3 DNA follows: TGTGCCAGCAGCCAAGAGCCCCAGGCCGCACCCAACAATGAGCAGTTCTTC.

The rearrangement uses TRBV5-4 and TRBJ1-1, with D perhaps TRBD1 (6 bases). The CDR3 extends over 13 amino acids. Germline assignment: CDR1 SGHNT and CDR2 YYREEE (reference sequence). With 1 base removed from V and 6 bases from J, the gap between germline ends came to 10 bases. The CDR3 region is CASSLQGNAEAFF. The CDR3 DNA follows: TGTGCCAGCAGCTTGCAGGGGAATGCTGAAGCTTTCTTT.

This sequence joins TRBV10-3 and TRBJ2-7, with 14 nucleotides matching TRBD2. CDR1 is ENHRY and CDR2 is SYGVKD in the germline V gene. The CDR3 spans 18 residues. V dropped 5 bases and J dropped 2; count of bases not matched to a gene: 11. The CDR3 reads CAISPGLGTSGGAYEQYF. The CDR3 coding sequence is TGTGCCATCAGTCCGGGTCTAGGGACTAGCGGGGGCGCCTACGAGCAGTACTTC.

This chain links TRBV19 with TRBJ2-4; 8 bases are shared with TRBD2. The CDR3 totals 16 residues. The germline V gene has CDR1 LNHDA and CDR2 SQIVND (reference sequence). V lost 3 bases, J lost 0 bases, and 4 bases stayed unmatched. CDR3 coding DNA: TGTGCCAGTAGTATCCGGGGGGGTCTAGCCAAAAACATTCAGTACTTC. Translated, it gives CASSIRGGLAKNIQYF.

V is TRBV28 and J is TRBJ2-5; 11 bases are shared with TRBD2. The J call may be mistaken, given a closer DNA end match to TRBJ2-7. The germline gives CDR1 MDHEN, CDR2 SYDVKM. There are 16 residues in the CDR3. DNA for the CDR3: TGTGCCAGCGGACGACTAGCGGGGACGTCCTCCTACGAGCAGTACTTC. Protein product: CASGRLAGTSSYEQYF.

The chain carries TRBV18 and TRBJ2-6, with unresolved D. CDR1 is KGHSH, CDR2 LQKENI, per germline. Between the trimmed V and J ends, which lost 2 bases and 0 bases, there was a span of 5 bases. The CDR3 contains 15 residues. This chain's CDR3 is CASSPGVSGANVLTF. For the CDR3, the DNA is TGTGCCAGCTCACCAGGAGTCTCTGGGGCCAACGTCCTGACTTTC.

The rearrangement joins TRBV5-1 to TRBJ2-7; D is unresolved. Germline V lookup: CDR1 SGHRS, CDR2 YFSETQ. The CDR3 extends over 13 amino acids. Trimming cost V 0 bases and J 7 bases, with 11 bases left between them. The CDR3 is CASSLGHGWEQYF. The CDR3 DNA sequence: TGCGCCAGCAGCTTGGGCCACGGTTGGGAGCAGTACTTC.

The chain has TRBV7-9 and TRBJ2-1, with TRBD1 matching over 7 bases. The trim removed 1 base at V and 7 bases at J, leaving 7 bases unmatched. The length of the CDR3 is 15 residues. The germline CDR1 and CDR2 sequences are SEHNR and FQNEAQ (reference sequence). The CDR3 DNA reads as TGTGCCAGCAGCTTAGAGGGGGCGAGGGCAAATGAGCAGTTCTTC. Amino acid sequence: CASSLEGARANEQFF.

The chain is built from TRBV6-6 and TRBJ1-2; a weak D match, TRBD1 (6 bases). CDR3 length: 15 amino acids. Germline V gene lookup returns CDR1 MNHNY and CDR2 SVGAGI (reference sequence). V was pared by 5 bases and J by 1 base, with 14 bases between. The CDR3, as DNA: TGTGCCAGCAGTCAACACGACAGGATTAACTATGGCTACACCTTC. Translated, it gives CASSQHDRINYGYTF.

The chain joins TRBV27 to TRBJ2-7, with a weak D call TRBD2 (6 bases). Looked up from germline, CDR1 is MNHEY and CDR2 is SMNVEV (reference sequence). The CDR3 contains 13 residues. Trimming took off 4 bases at V and 6 bases at J, with 13 bases between the two ends. DNA for the CDR3: TGTGCCAGCAGTTGGGGGGAGGCTGGCGAGCAGTACTTC. It translates to CASSWGEAGEQYF.

The chain employs TRBV11-2 and TRBJ1-1; 9 bases are shared with TRBD1. The CDR3 sequence is 15 residues long. V shed 1 base and J 3 bases; nucleotides not matched to a gene: 3. From germline, CDR1 is SGHAT and CDR2 FQNNGV. The CDR3: CASSLVQGAYTEAFF. CDR3 coding DNA: TGTGCCAGCAGCTTAGTACAGGGGGCTTACACTGAAGCTTTCTTT. Looking up the rest from reference TRBV11-2 and TRBJ1-1 gives the full variable domain: EAGVAQSPRYKIIEKRQSVAFWCNPISGHATLYWYQQILGQGPKLLIQFQNNGVVDDSQLPKDRFSAERLKGVDSTLKIQPAKLEDSAVYLCASSLVQGAYTEAFFGQGTRLTVV.

V and J are TRBV2 and TRBJ1-3; 10 nucleotides line up with TRBD1. With V trimmed by 4 bases and J by 8 bases, 2 bases remained unmatched. This CDR3 region has 13 residues. Germline loops: CDR1 SNHLY, CDR2 FYNNEI. The CDR3 nucleotides read TGTGCCAGCAGTGCGGGACAGGGGTACACCATATATTTT. Protein product: CASSAGQGYTIYF.

This chain joins TRBV15 and TRBJ2-7; tentative D call: TRBD1 (6 bases). Germline CDR1 reads LNHNV; CDR2 reads YYDKDF (reference sequence). There are 15 residues in the CDR3. V dropped 4 bases and J dropped 1 base, with 14 bases sitting between them. The chain's CDR3 is CATSTDRGGSYEQYF. Here the CDR3 DNA reads TGTGCCACCAGCACGGACAGAGGTGGGTCCTACGAGCAGTACTTC.